Listed below are T cell receptor beta chains from one sample, sequenced in a study of identical twins. TCRdb re-derived calls from the 5' RACE reads in MiXCR, one entry per CDR3 protein. The repertoire consists of fewer than 350,000 distinct CDR3 sequences, with about 8.9% occurring once and the leading ten covering approximately 2%. This sample also appeared in a second study, on yellow fever vaccine responses in identical twins.

Sequencing was done on a sample of memory (CD45RO+) T cells sorted from blood. Receptors originate from a woman aged 18-30 years in good health. The CDR3 runs from the conserved cysteine through the conserved F or W. Each record gives: V gene, clone size, D gene, J gene, CDR3 protein, CDR3 DNA. The D gene is left open where the match is weak. Rows give clone size only sometimes, using once, few, many, or a class for an expanded clone.

v_gene: TRBV18; abundance: NA; d_gene: NA; j_gene: TRBJ1-1; CDR3aa: CASSFRQEAFF; CDR3nt: TGTGCCAGCTCCTTTCGTCAGGAAGCTTTCTTT
v_gene: TRBV20-1; abundance: NA; d_gene: TRBD2; j_gene: TRBJ2-1; CDR3aa: CSARDLGAGEYNEQFF; CDR3nt: TGCAGTGCTAGAGATCTCGGAGCGGGAGAATACAATGAGCAGTTCTTC
v_gene: TRBV12-3/TRBV12-4; abundance: many; d_gene: TRBD1; j_gene: TRBJ1-2; CDR3aa: CASSPDRVYYGYTF; CDR3nt: TGTGCCAGCAGTCCCGACAGGGTCTACTATGGCTACACCTTC
v_gene: TRBV7-8; abundance: few; d_gene: NA; j_gene: TRBJ2-6; CDR3aa: CASSLTSGANVLTF; CDR3nt: TGTGCCAGCAGCTTGACCTCTGGGGCCAACGTCCTGACTTTC
v_gene: TRBV2; abundance: many; d_gene: NA; j_gene: TRBJ1-1; CDR3aa: CASSAHPNTEAFF; CDR3nt: TGTGCCAGCAGCGCACACCCGAACACTGAAGCTTTCTTT
v_gene: TRBV2; abundance: many; d_gene: NA; j_gene: TRBJ2-4; CDR3aa: CASSDPKGTKNIQYF; CDR3nt: TGTGCCAGCAGCGATCCGAAAGGAACCAAAAACATTCAGTACTTC
v_gene: TRBV20-1; abundance: NA; d_gene: TRBD2; j_gene: TRBJ2-1; CDR3aa: CSVAEGTSRYNEQFF; CDR3nt: TGCAGTGTAGCAGAGGGGACTAGCCGGTACAATGAGCAGTTCTTC
v_gene: TRBV6-6; abundance: NA; d_gene: NA; j_gene: TRBJ1-1; CDR3aa: CASMGGNTEAFF; CDR3nt: TGTGCCAGCATGGGGGGGAACACTGAAGCTTTCTTT
v_gene: TRBV20-1; abundance: many; d_gene: NA; j_gene: TRBJ2-1; CDR3aa: CSAPSLDPNEQFF; CDR3nt: TGCAGTGCTCCGTCGTTGGACCCAAATGAGCAGTTCTTC
v_gene: TRBV27; abundance: NA; d_gene: TRBD1; j_gene: TRBJ2-1; CDR3aa: CASSPGQGAVVSYNEQFF; CDR3nt: TGTGCCAGCAGTCCAGGACAGGGGGCCGTCGTTTCCTACAATGAGCAGTTCTTC
v_gene: TRBV20-1; abundance: few; d_gene: TRBD1; j_gene: TRBJ1-2; CDR3aa: CSAVTGTVYGYTF; CDR3nt: TGCAGTGCCGTTACCGGGACAGTATATGGCTACACCTTC
v_gene: TRBV18; abundance: few; d_gene: NA; j_gene: TRBJ2-4; CDR3aa: CASSPPVGGEGKNIQYF; CDR3nt: TGTGCCAGCTCACCCCCAGTCGGGGGCGAGGGCAAAAACATTCAGTACTTC
v_gene: TRBV25-1; abundance: few; d_gene: TRBD2; j_gene: TRBJ2-5; CDR3aa: CASLAPGLAGVEETQYF; CDR3nt: TGTGCCAGCCTGGCACCGGGACTAGCGGGAGTAGAGGAGACCCAGTACTTC
v_gene: TRBV6-6; abundance: few; d_gene: NA; j_gene: TRBJ1-3; CDR3aa: CASLWAIGNTIYF; CDR3nt: TGTGCCAGCTTGTGGGCCATTGGGAACACCATATATTTT
v_gene: TRBV6-5; abundance: few; d_gene: NA; j_gene: TRBJ2-2; CDR3aa: CASSYLLNTGELFF; CDR3nt: TGTGCCAGCAGTTACCTTTTGAACACCGGGGAGCTGTTTTTT
v_gene: TRBV27; abundance: few; d_gene: TRBD2; j_gene: TRBJ2-7; CDR3aa: CASSTWGTSGSFGYEQYF; CDR3nt: TGTGCCAGCAGTACATGGGGGACTAGCGGGAGTTTCGGGTACGAGCAGTACTTC
v_gene: TRBV6-4; abundance: many; d_gene: TRBD1; j_gene: TRBJ2-1; CDR3aa: CASSAGTENEQFF; CDR3nt: TGTGCCAGCAGTGCCGGGACAGAGAATGAGCAGTTCTTC
v_gene: TRBV20-1; abundance: NA; d_gene: TRBD1; j_gene: TRBJ1-6; CDR3aa: CSATEGARNSPLHF; CDR3nt: TGCAGTGCTACGGAGGGGGCGAGGAATTCACCCCTCCACTTT
v_gene: TRBV10-2; abundance: few; d_gene: TRBD2; j_gene: TRBJ2-1; CDR3aa: CASRSPLAGVGEQFF; CDR3nt: TGCGCCAGCAGGAGCCCGCTAGCGGGAGTGGGTGAGCAGTTCTTC
v_gene: TRBV6-4; abundance: NA; d_gene: NA; j_gene: TRBJ2-2; CDR3aa: CASSDSFSTGELFF; CDR3nt: TGTGCCAGCAGTGACTCGTTCAGCACCGGGGAGCTGTTTTTT
v_gene: TRBV19; abundance: few; d_gene: TRBD1; j_gene: TRBJ2-7; CDR3aa: CASSIRTGGSYEQYF; CDR3nt: TGTGCCAGTAGTATCCGGACAGGGGGCTCCTACGAGCAGTACTTC
v_gene: TRBV6-1; abundance: few; d_gene: TRBD2; j_gene: TRBJ2-3; CDR3aa: CASSELLAGAADTQYF; CDR3nt: TGTGCCAGCAGTGAACTACTAGCGGGAGCAGCAGATACGCAGTATTTT
v_gene: TRBV2; abundance: NA; d_gene: TRBD2; j_gene: TRBJ2-7; CDR3aa: CASGTGTSGSYEQYF; CDR3nt: TGTGCCAGCGGAACCGGGACTAGCGGATCCTACGAGCAGTACTTC
v_gene: TRBV6-5; abundance: many; d_gene: TRBD1; j_gene: TRBJ1-1; CDR3aa: CASSYSGTGSEAFF; CDR3nt: TGTGCCAGCAGTTACTCGGGGACAGGGAGTGAAGCTTTCTTT
v_gene: TRBV21-1; abundance: NA; d_gene: NA; j_gene: TRBJ2-1; CDR3aa: CASSIPQGSSYNEQFF; CDR3nt: TGTGCCAGCAGCATCCCACAGGGGAGCTCCTACAATGAGCAGTTCTTC
v_gene: TRBV6-1; abundance: many; d_gene: TRBD1; j_gene: TRBJ2-1; CDR3aa: CASSDGDRGPNEQFF; CDR3nt: TGTGCCAGCAGTGACGGGGACAGGGGGCCCAATGAGCAGTTCTTC
v_gene: TRBV5-8; abundance: many; d_gene: NA; j_gene: TRBJ2-5; CDR3aa: CASSINRLGTQYF; CDR3nt: TGTGCCAGCAGCATTAACCGACTGGGGACCCAGTACTTC
v_gene: TRBV29-1; abundance: NA; d_gene: NA; j_gene: TRBJ2-6; CDR3aa: CSVNGGSGANVLTF; CDR3nt: TGCAGCGTTAACGGGGGCTCTGGGGCCAACGTCCTGACTTTC
v_gene: TRBV6-2/TRBV6-3; abundance: NA; d_gene: NA; j_gene: TRBJ1-1; CDR3aa: CASSYLDMNTEAFF; CDR3nt: TGTGCCAGCAGTTACTTAGACATGAACACTGAAGCTTTCTTT
v_gene: TRBV20-1; abundance: few; d_gene: TRBD2; j_gene: TRBJ2-5; CDR3aa: CSASGADQETQYF; CDR3nt: TGCAGTGCAAGCGGGGCGGACCAAGAGACCCAGTACTTC
v_gene: TRBV12-3/TRBV12-4; abundance: many; d_gene: NA; j_gene: TRBJ1-2; CDR3aa: CASSPRGLRGYTF; CDR3nt: TGTGCCAGCAGTCCCAGAGGATTACGTGGCTACACCTTC
v_gene: TRBV5-1; abundance: NA; d_gene: TRBD2; j_gene: TRBJ2-5; CDR3aa: CASSLGSSGGAGHETQYF; CDR3nt: TGCGCCAGCAGCTTAGGTTCTAGCGGGGGGGCCGGTCACGAGACCCAGTACTTC
v_gene: TRBV14; abundance: once; d_gene: NA; j_gene: TRBJ2-7; CDR3aa: CASSQDALAPKYF; CDR3nt: TGTGCCAGCAGCCAAGATGCGTTAGCCCCAAAGTACTTC
v_gene: TRBV28; abundance: few; d_gene: NA; j_gene: TRBJ1-1; CDR3aa: CASSPRSTGDTEAFF; CDR3nt: TGTGCCAGCAGTCCTCGATCAACAGGCGACACTGAAGCTTTCTTT
v_gene: TRBV29-1; abundance: many; d_gene: TRBD2; j_gene: TRBJ2-1; CDR3aa: CSLASGLPDYNEQFF; CDR3nt: TGCAGCCTTGCTAGCGGCCTACCAGACTACAATGAGCAGTTCTTC
v_gene: TRBV20-1; abundance: many; d_gene: NA; j_gene: TRBJ1-4; CDR3aa: CSARDHRFHEKLFF; CDR3nt: TGCAGTGCTAGAGATCACAGGTTTCATGAAAAACTGTTTTTT
v_gene: TRBV5-1; abundance: many; d_gene: TRBD1; j_gene: TRBJ2-1; CDR3aa: CASSQQTGGIRDMVF; CDR3nt: TGCGCCAGCAGCCAGCAAACAGGGGGGATCCGGGATATGGTCTTC
v_gene: TRBV28; abundance: NA; d_gene: NA; j_gene: TRBJ2-2; CDR3aa: CASSLAAGGTGELFF; CDR3nt: TGTGCCAGCAGTTTAGCGGCAGGGGGGACCGGGGAGCTGTTTTTT
v_gene: TRBV9; abundance: NA; d_gene: NA; j_gene: TRBJ1-3; CDR3aa: CASSESGGNTIYF; CDR3nt: TGTGCCAGCAGCGAATCGGGGGGAAACACCATATATTTT
v_gene: TRBV5-6; abundance: many; d_gene: NA; j_gene: TRBJ2-3; CDR3aa: CASSFGPDLVTDTQYF; CDR3nt: TGTGCCAGCAGCTTCGGGCCGGATCTCGTCACAGATACGCAGTATTTT
v_gene: TRBV10-3; abundance: few; d_gene: NA; j_gene: TRBJ2-2; CDR3aa: CAIREIPNTGELFF; CDR3nt: TGTGCCATCAGGGAGATCCCTAACACCGGGGAGCTGTTTTTT
v_gene: TRBV5-1; abundance: NA; d_gene: TRBD1; j_gene: TRBJ2-6; CDR3aa: CASRVTGGSGANVLTF; CDR3nt: TGCGCCAGCAGGGTGACAGGGGGCTCTGGGGCCAACGTCCTGACTTTC